The 23 T cell receptor beta chains in this list originate from one sample, sequenced in a study of vaccination and CD4 T cells after COVID-19. Antigens of these TCRs are unknown. Time point indicated: late sampling 161 to 241 days after vaccination in a few convalescent patients. Treatment: roughly 10-day PBMC culture with coronavirus spike peptide pools or control peptides (ViraFEST assay). Cultured CD4+ T-cell DNA underwent Oncomine TCR Beta short-read sequencing. MiXCR, run by TCRdb on the PCR reads, gives a single entry per CDR3 protein. The repertoire holds around 23,000 distinct CDR3 sequences, with around 46% as singletons. The sequenced sample was CD4+ T cells from blood, cultured in vitro, obtained about 7 months after SARS-CoV-2 vaccination. Receptors originate from a human donor who had recovered from COVID-19.

This clonotype was counted between two and nine times. The chain links TRBV7-2 to TRBJ2-3; D is ambiguous. Per germline, CDR1 SGHTA and CDR2 FQGNSA. V was pared by 0 bases and J by 3 bases, with 10 bases between. The CDR3 is made up of 15 amino acids. As DNA, the CDR3 is TGTGCCAGCAGCTTAGCTTCAGGTGTAACAGATACGCAGTATTTT. Its protein is CASSLASGVTDTQYF.

This chain links TRBV10-3 with TRBJ1-5; D may be TRBD1 (5 bases). Per germline, CDR1 ENHRY and CDR2 SYGVKD. The CDR3 is 15 residues long. V lost 0 bases and J 1 base, leaving 7 bases between the germline ends. The CDR3 region has the DNA TGTGCCATCAGTGAGTCGGGGGGAAGCAATCAGCCCCAGCATTTT. This encodes CAISESGGSNQPQHF.

This chain connects TRBV10-3 to TRBJ2-3, with TRBD2 matching 10 bases. Germline trimming cut 0 bases from V and 0 bases from J; bases unmatched to any gene: 6. Germline V gives CDR1 ENHRY, CDR2 SYGVKD. This CDR3 contains 18 residues. The CDR3 nucleotides are TGTGCCATCAGTGAGTCGAGGACTAGCGGAACTAGCACAGATACGCAGTATTTT. This encodes CAISESRTSGTSTDTQYF.

V usage is TRBV20-1 and J usage is TRBJ2-1; 8 positions match TRBD2. V lost 5 bases, J lost 4 bases, and 4 bases stayed unmatched. The CDR3 contains 13 residues. Germline CDR1 DFQATT, CDR2 SNEGSKA (reference sequence). The CDR3 here is CSALLAGYNEQFF. CDR3 coding DNA: TGCAGTGCTTTATTAGCGGGGTACAATGAGCAGTTCTTC.

The chain employs TRBV7-2 and TRBJ2-7; maybe TRBD1 (6 bases). The germline V gene encodes CDR1 SGHTA and CDR2 FQGNSA. The CDR3 spans 15 residues. V lost 6 bases and J 0 bases, leaving 15 bases between the germline ends. The CDR3 is CASRLGAVSSYEQYF. CDR3 nucleotide sequence: TGTGCCAGCAGGTTGGGGGCGGTCAGCTCCTACGAGCAGTACTTC.

The chain joins TRBV6-1 to TRBJ1-2; 7 nucleotides line up with TRBD1. V gave up 6 bases and J gave up 5 bases; unmatched junction bases: 6. CDR3 size: 13 residues. Germline lookup yields CDR1 MNHNS and CDR2 SASEGT. CDR3 sequence (DNA): TGTGCCAGCAGCCGGGACAGCCAATATGGCTACACCTTC. Protein sequence: CASSRDSQYGYTF.

This clonotype was observed a handful of times. The rearrangement uses TRBV4-2 and TRBJ2-3; 14 bases are a match to TRBD2. J was trimmed by 4 bases and V by 4 bases; bases with no gene match: 13. The CDR3 covers 19 residues. The germline gives CDR1 LGHNA, CDR2 YNFKEQ. CDR3 sequence (DNA): TGTGCCAGCAGCCTAACGACTAGCGGGAGGGCCATCGGGGCAGATACGCAGTATTTT. As protein: CASSLTTSGRAIGADTQYF.

This clonotype was seen only a few times. The rearrangement links TRBV20-1 to TRBJ2-3; no definite D call. The V gene's germline CDR1 is DFQATT and CDR2 SNEGSKA (reference sequence). V was clipped by 0 bases and J by 2 bases, with 6 bases between them. This CDR3 has 13 residues. CDR3 bases: TGCAGTGCTAGAGATCTGTTCACAGATACGCAGTATTTT. This codes for CSARDLFTDTQYF.

J is TRBJ1-1 and V is TRBV21-1; TRBD1 is the table's D call and was not checked against the DNA. TRBV21-1 counts as a pseudogene. The CDR3 is 15 amino acids. CDR3 loop: CASSKADRENTEAFF. DNA for the CDR3: TGTGCCAGCAGCAAAGCCGACAGGGAAAACACTGAAGCTTTCTTT.

The sample holds a few counts of this clonotype. The genes are TRBV7-2 and TRBJ2-3; 9 positions match TRBD2. This CDR3 spans 15 amino acids. The germline V gene encodes CDR1 SGHTA and CDR2 FQGNSA. V gave up 5 bases and J gave up 1 base; unmatched junction bases: 4. The CDR3 nucleotides read TGTGCCAGCAGCCCTTGGACTAGCGGCACAGATACGCAGTATTTT. It encodes CASSPWTSGTDTQYF.

The chain has TRBV7-8 and TRBJ2-7; a possible D gene is TRBD2 (5 bases). The CDR3 length is 15 residues. The germline CDR1 and CDR2 sequences are SGHVS and FQNEAQ. V was shortened by 5 bases and J by 2 bases, with 16 bases between the two germline ends. CDR3 DNA sequence: TGTGCCAGCAGCCGGTGGCTAGCCGACACCTACGAGCAGTACTTC. This sequence encodes CASSRWLADTYEQYF.

CDR3 sequence: CASRASGGYNEQFF. The CDR3 DNA follows: TGTGCCAGCAGGGCCAGCGGGGGATACAATGAGCAGTTCTTC. The chain joins TRBV6-2 or TRBV6-3 to TRBJ2-1; TRBD2 agrees at 8 bases. CDR3 length: 14 amino acids. Germline loops: CDR1 MNHEY, CDR2 SVGEGT. The V segment lost 6 bases and the J segment 4 bases; nucleotides outside the gene matches: 5.

J is TRBJ1-5 and V is TRBV15; D call uncertain. The ends were cut back, 4 bases at V and 1 base at J, with 5 bases in the middle. CDR3 length equals 13 residues. CDR1 is LNHNV and CDR2 is YYDKDF in the germline V gene (reference sequence). CDR3 residues: CATSMESNQPQHF. DNA of the CDR3: TGTGCCACCAGCATGGAGAGCAATCAGCCCCAGCATTTT.

The chain carries TRBV27 and TRBJ1-1, with 7 bases identical to TRBD1. CDR3 length: 13 amino acids. After removal of 4 bases from V and 11 bases from J, the junction contained 10 bases not matched to a gene. Germline values: CDR1 MNHEY, CDR2 SMNVEV (reference sequence). The CDR3 DNA sequence: TGTGCCAGCAGTTCCCTCGGAGGGGGCGATGCTTTCTTT. Protein sequence: CASSSLGGGDAFF.

The J gene is TRBJ2-7, the V gene TRBV10-3; possibly TRBD1 for D (6 bases). Trimming removed 5 bases from V and 6 bases from J, with 8 bases in between. The germline V gene has CDR1 ENHRY and CDR2 SYGVKD. The CDR3 is 11 amino acids. The CDR3, as DNA: TGTGCCATCAGTCCAGGGGCCGAGCAGTACTTC. Translating it yields CAISPGAEQYF.

This clonotype was seen a few times. The chain links TRBV10-3 to TRBJ1-2; D is unresolved. With 1 base removed from V and 7 bases from J, the gap between germline ends came to 7 bases. The CDR3 covers 12 residues. Per germline, CDR1 ENHRY and CDR2 SYGVKD. The CDR3 here is CAISEFRSGYTF. In DNA form, the CDR3 reads TGTGCCATCAGTGAGTTTCGGAGTGGCTACACCTTC.

This clonotype turned up a few times. This chain joins TRBV7-2 and TRBJ1-5; D possibly corresponds to TRBD1 (5 bases). Germline-derived CDR1 and CDR2 are SGHTA and FQGNSA. V lost 5 bases, J lost 5 bases, and 16 bases lay in between. CDR3 length equals 15 residues. The CDR3 region is CASSLEVQDYQPQHF. The CDR3 DNA reads TGTGCCAGCAGCCTGGAGGTACAGGACTATCAGCCCCAGCATTTT.

The rearrangement joins TRBV6-1 to TRBJ1-5; D might be TRBD1 (6 bases). The V gene's germline CDR1 is MNHNS and CDR2 SASEGT. V lost 8 bases, J lost 5 bases, and 22 bases lay in between. This CDR3 is built from 16 residues. CDR3 sequence reads: CASRSLGGAMYQPQHF. CDR3 in DNA: TGTGCCAGCCGGAGTCTTGGGGGGGCGATGTATCAGCCCCAGCATTTT.

V gene TRBV7-9 combines with J gene TRBJ2-4; TRBD1 matches at 9 bases. The CDR3 has 14 amino acids. In germline, CDR1 is SEHNR, CDR2 FQNEAQ (reference sequence). J was trimmed by 8 bases and V by 5 bases; bases with no gene match: 7. The chain's CDR3 is CASSDLQGAHIQYF. The CDR3 nucleotides read TGTGCCAGCAGCGACCTACAGGGGGCACACATTCAGTACTTC.

This clonotype appeared a few times. The chain has TRBV7-9 and TRBJ2-5; D is possibly TRBD2 (6 bases). V was cut by 1 base and J by 1 base, with 19 bases left in between. The CDR3 is 18 residues long. Germline V lookup: CDR1 SEHNR, CDR2 FQNEAQ (reference sequence). In DNA, the CDR3 is TGTGCCAGCAGCTTAGGGATGTGGACTATTAAGTCCCAAGAGACCCAGTACTTC. Translated: CASSLGMWTIKSQETQYF.

Only a few counts were recorded for this clonotype. The J gene is TRBJ2-7, the V gene TRBV6-1; the match to TRBD2 covers 10 bases. CDR3 length: 15 amino acids. The germline V gene has CDR1 MNHNS and CDR2 SASEGT. The junction had 7 bases not matched to a gene; V was cut back by 6 bases and J by 2 bases. DNA for the CDR3: TGTGCCAGCAGCGATAGCGGGAGGCCACCCTACGAGCAGTACTTC. As protein: CASSDSGRPPYEQYF.

The chain has TRBV6-1 and TRBJ2-3; TRBD1 matches at 9 bases. CDR3 length: 13 amino acids. J gave up 5 bases and V 6 bases, and 3 bases lay outside the gene matches. CDR1 and CDR2 from the germline V gene are MNHNS and SASEGT. CDR3 DNA sequence: TGTGCCAGCAGACAGGGGGCGCAAGATACGCAGTATTTT. Translated, it gives CASRQGAQDTQYF.

The chain recombines TRBV21-1 with TRBJ2-7. TRBV21-1 is a pseudogene locus. The CDR3 has 12 residues. The CDR3 is CASSKGGLGQYF. The CDR3 nucleotides are TGTGCCAGCAGCAAAGGAGGATTAGGGCAGTACTTC.